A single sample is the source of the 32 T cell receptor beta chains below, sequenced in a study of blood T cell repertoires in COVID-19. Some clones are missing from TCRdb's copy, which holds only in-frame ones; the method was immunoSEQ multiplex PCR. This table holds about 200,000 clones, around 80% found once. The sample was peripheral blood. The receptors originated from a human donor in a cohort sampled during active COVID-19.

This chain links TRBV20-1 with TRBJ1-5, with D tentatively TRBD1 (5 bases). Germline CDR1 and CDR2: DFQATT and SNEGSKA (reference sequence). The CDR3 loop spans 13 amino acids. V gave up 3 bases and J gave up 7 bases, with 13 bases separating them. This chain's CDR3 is CSASSGLGQPQHF. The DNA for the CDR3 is TGCAGTGCTAGTTCAGGGTTAGGACAGCCCCAGCATTTT.

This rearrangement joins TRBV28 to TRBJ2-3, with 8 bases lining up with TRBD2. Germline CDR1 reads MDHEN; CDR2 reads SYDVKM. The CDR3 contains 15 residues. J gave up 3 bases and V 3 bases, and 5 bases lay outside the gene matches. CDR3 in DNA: TGTGCCAGCAGTTTTCCCGGGAGGGGGACAGATACGCAGTATTTT. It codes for CASSFPGRGTDTQYF.

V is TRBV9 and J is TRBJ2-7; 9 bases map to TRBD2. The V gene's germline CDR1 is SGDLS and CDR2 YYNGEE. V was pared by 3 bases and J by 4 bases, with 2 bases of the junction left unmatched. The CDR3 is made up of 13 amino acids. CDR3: CASSGSGSYEQYF. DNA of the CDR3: TGTGCCAGCAGCGGTAGCGGGAGTTACGAGCAGTACTTC.

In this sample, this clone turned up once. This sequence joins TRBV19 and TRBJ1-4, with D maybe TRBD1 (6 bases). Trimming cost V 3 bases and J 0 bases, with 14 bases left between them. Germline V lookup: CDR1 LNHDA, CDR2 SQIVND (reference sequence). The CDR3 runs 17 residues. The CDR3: CASSIDGPGATNEKLFF. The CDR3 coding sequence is TGTGCCAGTAGTATCGACGGACCAGGGGCAACTAATGAAAAACTGTTTTTT.

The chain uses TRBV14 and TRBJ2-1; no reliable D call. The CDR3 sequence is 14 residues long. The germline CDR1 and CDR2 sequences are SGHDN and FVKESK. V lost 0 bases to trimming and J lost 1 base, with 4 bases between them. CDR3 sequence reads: CASSQDLSYNEQFF. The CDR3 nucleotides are TGTGCCAGCAGCCAAGACCTGTCCTACAATGAGCAGTTCTTC.

The CDR3 protein is CASSPLYSYEQYF. The CDR3 coding sequence is TGTGCCAGCAGCCCGTTATATAGCTACGAGCAGTACTTC. This rearrangement joins TRBV14 to TRBJ2-7; D ambiguous. Germline V gene lookup returns CDR1 SGHDN and CDR2 FVKESK. The CDR3 extends over 13 amino acids. V lost 4 bases, J lost 3 bases, and 10 bases lay in between.

Here the CDR3 DNA reads TGTGCCAGCAGCTACGGACAGTTAATCAACACCGGGGAGCTGTTTTTT. As protein: CASSYGQLINTGELFF. The chain uses TRBV5-8 and TRBJ2-2; TRBD1 is a possible D gene (6 bases). Per the germline V gene, CDR1 is SGHTS and CDR2 is YDEGEE. V lost 3 bases, J lost 2 bases, and 14 bases lay in between. The CDR3 is 16 residues long.

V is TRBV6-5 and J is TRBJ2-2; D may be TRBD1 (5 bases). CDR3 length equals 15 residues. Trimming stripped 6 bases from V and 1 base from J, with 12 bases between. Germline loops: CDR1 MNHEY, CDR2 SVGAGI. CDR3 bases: TGTGCCAGCAGCACGAAGGGGTGGAACACCGGGGAGCTGTTTTTT. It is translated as CASSTKGWNTGELFF.

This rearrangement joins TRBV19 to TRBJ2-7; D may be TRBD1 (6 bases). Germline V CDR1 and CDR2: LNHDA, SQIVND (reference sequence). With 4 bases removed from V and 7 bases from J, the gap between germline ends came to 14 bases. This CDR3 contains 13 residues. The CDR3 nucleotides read TGTGCCAGTAGTAAACAGGGAGTAGGGGAGCAGTACTTC. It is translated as CASSKQGVGEQYF.

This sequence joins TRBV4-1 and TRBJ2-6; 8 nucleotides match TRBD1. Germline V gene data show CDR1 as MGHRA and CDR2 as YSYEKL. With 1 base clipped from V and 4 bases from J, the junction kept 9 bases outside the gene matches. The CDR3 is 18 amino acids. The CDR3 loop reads CASSQAGQAQSGANVLTF. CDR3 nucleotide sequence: TGCGCCAGCAGCCAAGCGGGACAGGCCCAGTCCGGGGCCAACGTCCTGACTTTC.

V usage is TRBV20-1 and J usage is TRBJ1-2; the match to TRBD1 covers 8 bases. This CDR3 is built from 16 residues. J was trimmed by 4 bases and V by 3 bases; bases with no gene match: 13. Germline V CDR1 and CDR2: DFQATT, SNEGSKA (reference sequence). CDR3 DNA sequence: TGCAGTGCTAGTGATGATGGACAGGGTTTGGGCTATGGCTACACCTTC. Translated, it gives CSASDDGQGLGYGYTF.

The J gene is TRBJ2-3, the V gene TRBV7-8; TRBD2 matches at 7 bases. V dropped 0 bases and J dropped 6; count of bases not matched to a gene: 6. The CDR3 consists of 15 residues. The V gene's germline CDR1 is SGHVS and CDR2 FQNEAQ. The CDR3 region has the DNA TGTGCCAGCAGCTTAGCGGGAGGGCCGGGTGATACGCAGTATTTT. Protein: CASSLAGGPGDTQYF.

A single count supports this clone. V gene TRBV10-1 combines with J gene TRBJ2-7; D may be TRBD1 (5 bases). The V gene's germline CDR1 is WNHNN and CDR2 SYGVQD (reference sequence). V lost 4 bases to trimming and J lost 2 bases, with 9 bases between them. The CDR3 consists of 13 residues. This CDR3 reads CASSGKGPYEQYF. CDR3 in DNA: TGCGCCAGCAGTGGCAAGGGGCCCTACGAGCAGTACTTC.

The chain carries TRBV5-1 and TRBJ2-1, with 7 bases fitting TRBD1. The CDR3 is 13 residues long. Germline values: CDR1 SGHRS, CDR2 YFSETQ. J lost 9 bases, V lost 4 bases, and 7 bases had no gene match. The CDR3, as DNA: TGCGCCAGCAGCGAACAGGGGACGAGTGAGCAGTTCTTC. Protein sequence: CASSEQGTSEQFF.

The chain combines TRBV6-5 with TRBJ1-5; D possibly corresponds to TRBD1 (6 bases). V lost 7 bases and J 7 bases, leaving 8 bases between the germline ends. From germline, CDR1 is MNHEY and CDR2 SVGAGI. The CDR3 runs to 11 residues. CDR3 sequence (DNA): TGTGCCAGCACAGGGGAGCAGCCCCAGCATTTT. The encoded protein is CASTGEQPQHF.

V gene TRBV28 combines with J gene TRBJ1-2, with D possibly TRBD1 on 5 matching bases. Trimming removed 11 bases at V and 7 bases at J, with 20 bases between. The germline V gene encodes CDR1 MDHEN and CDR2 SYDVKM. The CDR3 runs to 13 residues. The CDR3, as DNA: TGTGCCGCGGCGGGGCCCAACCCGGGTGGCTACACCTTC. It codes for CAAAGPNPGGYTF.

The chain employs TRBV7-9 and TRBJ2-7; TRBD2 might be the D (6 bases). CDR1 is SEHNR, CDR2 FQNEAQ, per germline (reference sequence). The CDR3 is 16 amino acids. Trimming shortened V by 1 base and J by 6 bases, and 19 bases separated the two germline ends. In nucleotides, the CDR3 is TGTGCCAGCAGCTTAGACCTGTTCGGGCTAGCGAGCGAGCAGTACTTC. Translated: CASSLDLFGLASEQYF.

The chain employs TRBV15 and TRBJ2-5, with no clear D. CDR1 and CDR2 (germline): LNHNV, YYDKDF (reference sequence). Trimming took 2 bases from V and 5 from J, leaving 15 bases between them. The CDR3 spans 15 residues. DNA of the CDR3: TGTGCCACCAGCAGACAACAGCCCTCCCGGGAGACCCAGTACTTC. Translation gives CATSRQQPSRETQYF.

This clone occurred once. The CDR3 bases are TGTGCCAGCAGACAGCCCTACTCCTACGAGCAGTACTTC. It specifies CASRQPYSYEQYF. The chain employs TRBV2 and TRBJ2-7; unclear D gene. The CDR3 is made up of 13 amino acids. The germline V gene has CDR1 SNHLY and CDR2 FYNNEI. V gave up 6 bases and J gave up 0 bases, with 9 bases separating them.

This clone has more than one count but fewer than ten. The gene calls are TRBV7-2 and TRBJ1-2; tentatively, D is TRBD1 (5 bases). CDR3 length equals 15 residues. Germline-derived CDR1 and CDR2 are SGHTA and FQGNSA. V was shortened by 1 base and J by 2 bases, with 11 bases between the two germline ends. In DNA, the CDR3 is TGTGCCAGCAGCTTAGTGGGTCAGGGCAACTATGGCTACACCTTC. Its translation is CASSLVGQGNYGYTF. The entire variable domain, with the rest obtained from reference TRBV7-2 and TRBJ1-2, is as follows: GAGVSQSPSNKVTEKGKDVELRCDPISGHTALYWYRQSLGQGLEFLIYFQGNSAPDKSGLPSDRFSAERTGGSVSTLTIQRTQQEDSAVYLCASSLVGQGNYGYTFGSGTRLTVV.

In nucleotides, the CDR3 is TGTGCCAGCAGTTTAGGGCCCAGGAATGAGCAGTTCTTC. This translates into CASSLGPRNEQFF. The rearrangement joins TRBV27 to TRBJ2-1; no reliable D call. This CDR3 contains 13 residues. CDR1 MNHEY and CDR2 SMNVEV come from the germline V gene (reference sequence). The V end was cut by 2 bases, the J end by 7 bases, with 9 bases between.

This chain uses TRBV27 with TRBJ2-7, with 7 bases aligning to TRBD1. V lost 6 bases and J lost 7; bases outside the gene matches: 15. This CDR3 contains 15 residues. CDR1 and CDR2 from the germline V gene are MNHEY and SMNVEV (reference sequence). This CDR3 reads CASRIRGGPFLEQYF. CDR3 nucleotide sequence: TGTGCCAGCAGGATCCGAGGGGGCCCCTTTCTTGAGCAGTACTTC.

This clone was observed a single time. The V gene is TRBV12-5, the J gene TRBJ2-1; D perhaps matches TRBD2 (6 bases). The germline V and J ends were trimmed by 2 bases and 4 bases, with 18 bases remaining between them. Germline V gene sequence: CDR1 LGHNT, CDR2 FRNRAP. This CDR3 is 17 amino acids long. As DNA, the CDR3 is TGTGCTAGTGGTTTGACGTACGGGAGTACTCCTTACAATGAGCAGTTCTTC. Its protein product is CASGLTYGSTPYNEQFF.

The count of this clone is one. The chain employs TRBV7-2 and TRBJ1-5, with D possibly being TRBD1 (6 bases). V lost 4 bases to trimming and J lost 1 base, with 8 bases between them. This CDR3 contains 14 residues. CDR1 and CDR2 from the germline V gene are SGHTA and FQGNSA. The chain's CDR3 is CASSWGGSNQPQHF. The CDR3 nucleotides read TGTGCCAGCAGCTGGGGGGGCAGCAATCAGCCCCAGCATTTT. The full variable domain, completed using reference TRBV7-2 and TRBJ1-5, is GAGVSQSPSNKVTEKGKDVELRCDPISGHTALYWYRQSLGQGLEFLIYFQGNSAPDKSGLPSDRFSAERTGGSVSTLTIQRTQQEDSAVYLCASSWGGSNQPQHFGDGTRLSIL.

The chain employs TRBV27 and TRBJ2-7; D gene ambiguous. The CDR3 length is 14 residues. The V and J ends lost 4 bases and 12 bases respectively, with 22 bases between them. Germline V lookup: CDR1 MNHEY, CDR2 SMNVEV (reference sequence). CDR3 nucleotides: TGTGCCAGCAGTTCTTACGGGTCCCCGCGCGCTTTGTACTTC. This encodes CASSSYGSPRALYF.

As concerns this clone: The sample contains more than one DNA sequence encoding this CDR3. The CDR3 nucleotides read TGTGCCAGCTCACCAGGACAGGGTGAGACCCAGTACTTC. Amino acid sequence: CASSPGQGETQYF. The V gene is TRBV18, the J gene TRBJ2-5; 8 bases line up with TRBD1. There are 13 residues in the CDR3. The germline V gene encodes CDR1 KGHSH and CDR2 LQKENI. Trimming removed 2 bases from V and 5 bases from J; junction bases left unmatched: 1.

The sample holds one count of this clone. The CDR3 is CASSHRTSGRTGELFF. The CDR3 DNA is TGTGCCAGCAGTCACCGGACTAGCGGGAGAACCGGGGAGCTGTTTTTT. The chain links TRBV7-2 to TRBJ2-2, with TRBD2 identical over 13 bases. The V segment lost 6 bases and the J segment 5 bases; nucleotides outside the gene matches: 6. CDR3 length equals 16 residues. Germline lookup yields CDR1 SGHTA and CDR2 FQGNSA.

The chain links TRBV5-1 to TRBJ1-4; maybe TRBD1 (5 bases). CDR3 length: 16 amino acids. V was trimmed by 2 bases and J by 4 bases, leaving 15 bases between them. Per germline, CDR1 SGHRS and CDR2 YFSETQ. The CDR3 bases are TGCGCCAGCAGCTTTGGCAGTGGGGCCTATAATGAAAAACTGTTTTTT. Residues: CASSFGSGAYNEKLFF.

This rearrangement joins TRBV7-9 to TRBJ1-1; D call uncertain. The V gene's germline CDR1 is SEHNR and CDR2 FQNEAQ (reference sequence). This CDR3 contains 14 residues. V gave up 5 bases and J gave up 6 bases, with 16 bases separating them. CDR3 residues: CASSPPSGFAEAFF. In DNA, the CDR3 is TGTGCCAGCAGCCCACCGTCGGGGTTCGCTGAAGCTTTCTTT.

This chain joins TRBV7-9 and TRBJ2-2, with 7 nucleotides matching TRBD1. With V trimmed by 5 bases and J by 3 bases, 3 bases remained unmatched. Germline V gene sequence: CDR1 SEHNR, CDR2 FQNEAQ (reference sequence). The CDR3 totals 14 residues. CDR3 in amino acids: CASSTGTDTGELFF. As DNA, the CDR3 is TGTGCCAGCAGCACAGGGACAGACACCGGGGAGCTGTTTTTT.

In DNA form, the CDR3 reads TGTGCCAGCAGTATAGGGAGGGCCGCATACAATGAGCAGTTCTTC. Amino acid sequence: CASSIGRAAYNEQFF. The chain links TRBV6-5 to TRBJ2-1, with TRBD2 matching 7 bases. CDR3 size: 15 residues. Germline V lookup: CDR1 MNHEY, CDR2 SVGAGI. V lost 5 bases, J lost 4 bases, and 8 bases stayed unmatched.

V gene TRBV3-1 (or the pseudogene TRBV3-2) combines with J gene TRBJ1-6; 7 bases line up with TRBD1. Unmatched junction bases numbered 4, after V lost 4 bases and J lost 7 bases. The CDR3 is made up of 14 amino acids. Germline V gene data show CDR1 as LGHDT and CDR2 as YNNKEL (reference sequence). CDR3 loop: CASSRGTVNSPLHF. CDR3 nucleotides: TGTGCCAGCAGCCGTGGGACAGTCAATTCACCCCTCCACTTT.